This T cell receptor (beta chain) was captured in a study of blood T cell repertoires in COVID-19. Study details: The analysed material was cDNA or gDNA that came from T cells, B-cell-depleted T cells, or PBMCs.

V was clipped by 10 bases and J by 2 bases; unmatched bases: 11. The CDR3 length is 16 residues. Germline assignment: CDR1 SNHLY and CDR2 FYNNEI. The repertoire was sequenced with immunoSEQ multiplex PCR; TCRdb's copy has only in-frame clones and lacks some. The table records about 65,000 clones, 75% to 85% of them present only once. Source material: peripheral blood. This receptor was identified in a man older than 75 with acute or convalescent COVID-19. V and J are TRBV2 and TRBJ1-2; 12 bases fit TRBD1. In nucleotides, the CDR3 is TGTGCCATCCAGGGGACAGGGGGCACTCTCAACTATGGCTACACCTTC. Translation gives CAIQGTGGTLNYGYTF.